This T cell receptor beta chain appears in the sequencing data of a study of graft-versus-host responses after intestinal transplantation. Turning to the study itself: Multivisceral, liver-intestinal, or isolated intestinal transplants were given to recipients. Induction using anti-thymocyte globulin, followed by tacrolimus and steroids for roughly 3 years, was given to all recipients.

The method was immunoSEQ multiplex PCR; TCRdb's version includes in-frame clones alone and lacks a portion of them. The data show some 120,000 clones, around nine tenths seen once. The CDR3 covers 16 residues. Germline-derived CDR1 and CDR2 are SGHRS and YFSETQ. V was shortened by 0 bases and J by 6 bases, with 17 bases between the two germline ends. Study-wide results and limits: The recipient marrow held GvH clones, and some of them showed up first in ileum or blood. Maximum circulating GvH clone levels tracked with early post-transplant HvG decreases.

Points on this clone: Antigen specificity is unknown.

The sample was unstimulated CD4+ T cells sorted from spleen or lymph node cells, taken before intestinal transplant. The clonotype was recovered from a human donor who received an intestinal transplant. This rearrangement joins TRBV5-1 to TRBJ2-3, with D maybe TRBD2 (7 bases). CDR3 loop: CASSLGAGASVDTQYF. For the CDR3, the DNA is TGCGCCAGCAGCTTGGGGGCGGGGGCCTCAGTGGATACGCAGTATTTT.